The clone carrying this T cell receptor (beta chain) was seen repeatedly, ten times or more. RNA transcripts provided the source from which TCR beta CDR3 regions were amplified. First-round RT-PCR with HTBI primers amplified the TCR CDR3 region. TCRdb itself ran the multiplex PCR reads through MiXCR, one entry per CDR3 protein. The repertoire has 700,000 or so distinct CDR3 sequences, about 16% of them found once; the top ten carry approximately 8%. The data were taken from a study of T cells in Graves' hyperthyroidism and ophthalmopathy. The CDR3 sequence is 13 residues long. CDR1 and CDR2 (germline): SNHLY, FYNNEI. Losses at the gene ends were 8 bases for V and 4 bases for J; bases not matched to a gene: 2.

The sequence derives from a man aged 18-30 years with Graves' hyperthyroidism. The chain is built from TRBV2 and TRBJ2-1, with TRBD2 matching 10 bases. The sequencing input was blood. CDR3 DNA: TGTGCCAGCGGACTAGCGGAGTACAATGAGCAGTTCTTC. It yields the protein CASGLAEYNEQFF.